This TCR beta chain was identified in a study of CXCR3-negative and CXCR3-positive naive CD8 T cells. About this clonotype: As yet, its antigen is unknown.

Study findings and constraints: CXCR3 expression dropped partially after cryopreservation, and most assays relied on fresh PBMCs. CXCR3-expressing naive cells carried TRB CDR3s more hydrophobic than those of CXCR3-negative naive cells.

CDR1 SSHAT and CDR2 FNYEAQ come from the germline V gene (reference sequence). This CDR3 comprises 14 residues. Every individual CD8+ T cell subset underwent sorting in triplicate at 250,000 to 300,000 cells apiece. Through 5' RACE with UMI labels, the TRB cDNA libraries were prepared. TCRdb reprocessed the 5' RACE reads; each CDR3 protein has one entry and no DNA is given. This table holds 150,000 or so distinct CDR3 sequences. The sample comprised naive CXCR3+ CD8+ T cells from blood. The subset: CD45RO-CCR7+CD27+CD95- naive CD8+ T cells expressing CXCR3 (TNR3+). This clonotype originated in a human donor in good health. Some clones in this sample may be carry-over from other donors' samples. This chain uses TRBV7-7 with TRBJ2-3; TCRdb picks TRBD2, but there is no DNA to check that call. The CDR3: CASSQRGLTDTQYF.